Listed below are T cell receptor beta chains from one sample, sequenced in a study of blood T cell repertoires in COVID-19. The assay was immunoSEQ multiplex PCR, and TCRdb's table has in-frame clones only and misses some. This table holds a few hundred thousand clones, roughly 92% found once. The material sequenced was PBMCs or T cells enriched from blood (not recorded which). The receptors come from a middle-aged woman who had been exposed to COVID-19. The CDR3 runs from the conserved cysteine through the conserved F or W. A D gene is named only where the DNA matches it firmly. Clone size is stated in some rows and not others, as once, few, many or a class when expanded.

d_gene	v_gene	abundance	j_gene	CDR3nt	CDR3aa
.	TRBV5-1	.	TRBJ2-7	TGCGCCAGCAGCTTGGGCGTTCAGGTGAGAGAGCAGTACTTC	CASSLGVQVREQYF
.	TRBV7-2	.	TRBJ2-7	TGTGCCAGCAGCCCGCAGCCGGGAGCCTACGTGCAGTACTTC	CASSPQPGAYVQYF
.	TRBV19	.	TRBJ1-5	TGTGCCAGTAGTCTATTAGCAGGGGGCAATCAGCCCCAGCATTTT	CASSLLAGGNQPQHF
.	TRBV3-1/TRBV3-2	few	TRBJ2-7	TGTGCCAGCAGCCCCAGGAACTCCTACGAGCAGTACTTC	CASSPRNSYEQYF
.	TRBV5-4	.	TRBJ1-1	TGTGCCAGCAGCTTGTGGGGGGGACTTTTAACTGAAGCTTTCTTT	CASSLWGGLLTEAFF
TRBD1	TRBV5-1	few	TRBJ1-1	TGCGCCAGCAGCAGGACAGGGACTAACACTGAAGCTTTCTTT	CASSRTGTNTEAFF
TRBD1	TRBV10-3	.	TRBJ2-4	TGTGCCATCAGTGACTCGAAGACAGGGAGTATGAACATTCAGTACTTC	CAISDSKTGSMNIQYF
TRBD2	TRBV5-1	.	TRBJ2-3	TGCGCCAGCAGCTTGGCCGGTGGTAGCGGGAGGGCCGGAGATACGCAGTATTTT	CASSLAGGSGRAGDTQYF
.	TRBV9	.	TRBJ1-2	TGTGCCAGCAGCGCCAGGGACTATGGCTACACCTTC	CASSARDYGYTF
.	TRBV12-3/TRBV12-4	.	TRBJ2-2	TGTGCCAGCAGTCTCCGGACAGCCGGGGAGCTGTTTTTT	CASSLRTAGELFF
.	TRBV25-1	.	TRBJ2-1	TGTGCCAGCAGTGAACGTCTGCGGGGGCCCAACAATGAGCAGTTCTTC	CASSERLRGPNNEQFF
TRBD1	TRBV2	.	TRBJ2-3	TGTGCCAGCCGGCGAGGGGGCCCACCCTCCACAGATACGCAGTATTTT	CASRRGGPPSTDTQYF
TRBD2	TRBV2	.	TRBJ2-7	TGTGCCAGCAGGGATTCACTAGCGGGGGGGGACGAGCAGTACTTC	CASRDSLAGGDEQYF
.	TRBV3-1/TRBV3-2	.	TRBJ2-1	TGTGCCAGCAGCCAAGGTAGGGGCGGGAAGGGCTCCTACAATGAGCAGTTCTTC	CASSQGRGGKGSYNEQFF
TRBD1	TRBV6-5	once	TRBJ1-4	TGTGCCAGCAGTAATCGACAGGGGAATGAAAAACTGTTTTTT	CASSNRQGNEKLFF
TRBD1	TRBV7-9	.	TRBJ2-1	TGTGCCAGCAGCAATTCAGGGGGCAGGTCGTCCCATGAGCAGTTCTTC	CASSNSGGRSSHEQFF
.	TRBV6-5	.	TRBJ1-1	TGTGCCAGCAGTTACGCCCAGGGTCCCCTTGGAGAAGCTTTCTTT	CASSYAQGPLGEAFF
.	TRBV27	.	TRBJ2-7	TGTGCCAGCACTCCAGGAGCAGGGGCCTACGAGCAGTACTTC	CASTPGAGAYEQYF
TRBD1	TRBV5-6	.	TRBJ1-2	TGTGCCAGCAGTTCTCTACCGGGACAGGACTATGGCTACACCTTC	CASSSLPGQDYGYTF
TRBD1	TRBV19	.	TRBJ1-1	TGTGCCAGTAGTAGTAGGACAGGTTCGAACACTGAAGCTTTCTTT	CASSSRTGSNTEAFF
TRBD2	TRBV5-5	.	TRBJ2-2	TGTGCCAGCAGCTTGGCCGGGAGGGGAAACACCGGGGAGCTGTTTTTT	CASSLAGRGNTGELFF
.	TRBV19	.	TRBJ1-2	TGTGCCAGTAGTCCCCGGCAGCGGCCTATTAACTATGGCTACACCTTC	CASSPRQRPINYGYTF
TRBD1	TRBV19	.	TRBJ1-2	TGTGCCAGTAGACAACAGGGGCGCCGCTATGGCTACACCTTC	CASRQQGRRYGYTF
TRBD1	TRBV30	.	TRBJ2-3	TGTGCCTGGAGGACAGGGACAGATACGCAGTATTTT	CAWRTGTDTQYF
.	TRBV2	.	TRBJ2-2	TGTGCCAGCAGTGAAAGGGGTAGCACCGGGGAGCTGTTTTTT	CASSERGSTGELFF
TRBD2	TRBV14	once	TRBJ2-1	TGTGCCAGCAGCCGTACTAGCGGTTACAATGAGCAGTTCTTC	CASSRTSGYNEQFF
TRBD1	TRBV27	once	TRBJ1-3	TGTGCCAGCGCCAACGACAGGGGCTCTGGAAACACCATATATTTT	CASANDRGSGNTIYF
.	TRBV5-5	.	TRBJ2-7	TGTGCCAGCAGCCCCACCTTAGACAGCACCTACGAGCAGTACTTC	CASSPTLDSTYEQYF
.	TRBV19	once	TRBJ2-3	TGTGCCAGTAGTCGGGGGTTCACAGATACGCAGTATTTT	CASSRGFTDTQYF
TRBD1	TRBV19	.	TRBJ1-3	TGTGCCAGTAGTATCAATCCGACCCGGGACAGGGGGAAGACCATATATTTT	CASSINPTRDRGKTIYF
.	TRBV2	.	TRBJ1-4	TGTGCCAGCAGTTCGGTCGACAGGCCCCCTAATGAAAAACTGTTTTTT	CASSSVDRPPNEKLFF
TRBD2	TRBV5-1	once	TRBJ2-5	TGCGCCAGCAGCCCCGGACTAGCGGGGTTCCAAGAGACCCAGTACTTC	CASSPGLAGFQETQYF
TRBD1	TRBV5-5	once	TRBJ1-5	TGTGCCAGCAGCTTGCTGGGACAGGGAACGGATCAGCCCCAGCATTTT	CASSLLGQGTDQPQHF
.	TRBV6-5	.	TRBJ1-2	TGTGCCAGCACCTCTCCTGAGAGGGCCCTCGATGGCTACACCTTC	CASTSPERALDGYTF
TRBD1	TRBV5-1	.	TRBJ1-2	TGCGCCAGCAGCGGAACAGGGGTTAACTATGGCTACACCTTC	CASSGTGVNYGYTF
.	TRBV3-1/TRBV3-2	once	TRBJ1-1	TGTGCCAGCAGCGCTCGGGACTTGGGAAACACTGAAGCTTTCTTT	CASSARDLGNTEAFF
.	TRBV7-9	.	TRBJ1-5	TGTGCCAGCAGCGTCACAGGAGATCAGCCCCAGCATTTT	CASSVTGDQPQHF
.	TRBV19	.	TRBJ2-2	TGTGCCAGTAAGGGGCAGTCGAACACCGGGGAGCTGTTTTTT	CASKGQSNTGELFF
TRBD2	TRBV27	.	TRBJ2-1	TGTGCCAGCAGCCGAATCGGGACTACTTACAATGAGCAGTTCTTC	CASSRIGTTYNEQFF
.	TRBV11-2	.	TRBJ1-4	TGTGCCAGCAGCTTAGGGCCGATTGCAACTAATGAAAAACTGTTTTTT	CASSLGPIATNEKLFF
.	TRBV27	.	TRBJ2-7	TGTGCCAGCAGTTTATTGGGCAACTACGAGCAGTACTTC	CASSLLGNYEQYF
.	TRBV29-1	.	TRBJ1-1	TGCAGCGGCGGGGGATCAGGTGAAGCTTTCTTT	CSGGGSGEAFF
.	TRBV7-9	.	TRBJ1-1	TGTGCCAGCAGCGCCCTAGGCTCAGAAGCTTTCTTT	CASSALGSEAFF
.	TRBV27	.	TRBJ1-3	TGTGCCAGCAGTTCCACATTCTCTGGAAACACCATATATTTT	CASSSTFSGNTIYF
.	TRBV7-9	.	TRBJ2-4	TGTGCCAGCAGCACTGAGGGTGCGGTGCGTAACATTCAGTACTTC	CASSTEGAVRNIQYF
TRBD2	TRBV9	.	TRBJ2-5	TGTGCCAGCAGCGTAGGGCAGCGGGAGGGTGAGACCCAGTACTTC	CASSVGQREGETQYF
.	TRBV9	.	TRBJ2-4	TGTGCCAGCAGTTCCAGGGGCCGCGGTGACATTCAGTACTTC	CASSSRGRGDIQYF
TRBD1	TRBV4-3	.	TRBJ1-2	TGCGCCAGCAGCCAGTGGAGACAGGGGGATGGCTACACCTTC	CASSQWRQGDGYTF
.	TRBV10-1	.	TRBJ1-3	TGCGCCAGCAGTGGACCGGGTGGAAACACCATATATTTT	CASSGPGGNTIYF
.	TRBV18	.	TRBJ2-1	TGTGCCAGCTCACCACGGCAGGGGAAAGGACACAATGAGCAGTTCTTC	CASSPRQGKGHNEQFF
.	TRBV19	.	TRBJ1-1	TGTGCCAGTAGTATGGATTCCAGGGGCACTGAAGCTTTCTTT	CASSMDSRGTEAFF